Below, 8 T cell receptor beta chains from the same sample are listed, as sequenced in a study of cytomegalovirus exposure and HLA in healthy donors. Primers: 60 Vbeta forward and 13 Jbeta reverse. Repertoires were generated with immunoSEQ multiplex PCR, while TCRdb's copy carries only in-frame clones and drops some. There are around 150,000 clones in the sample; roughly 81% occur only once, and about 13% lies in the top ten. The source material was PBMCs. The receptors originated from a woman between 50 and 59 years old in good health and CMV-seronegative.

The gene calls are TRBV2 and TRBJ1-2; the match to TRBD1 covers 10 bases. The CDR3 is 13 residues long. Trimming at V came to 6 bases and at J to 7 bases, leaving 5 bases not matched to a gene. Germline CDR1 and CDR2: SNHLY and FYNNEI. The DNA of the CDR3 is TGTGCCAGCAGAGACGACAGGGGGCTTGGCTACACCTTC. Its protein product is CASRDDRGLGYTF. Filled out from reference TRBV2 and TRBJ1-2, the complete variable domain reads EPEVTQTPSHQVTQMGQEVILRCVPISNHLYFYWYRQILGQKVEFLVSFYNNEISEKSEIFDDQFSVERPDGSNFTLKIRSTKLEDSAMYFCASRDDRGLGYTFGSGTRLTVV.

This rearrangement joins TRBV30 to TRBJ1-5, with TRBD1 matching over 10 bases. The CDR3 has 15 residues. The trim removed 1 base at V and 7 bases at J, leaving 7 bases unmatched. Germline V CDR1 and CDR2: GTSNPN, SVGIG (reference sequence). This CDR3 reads CAWSATGGGVQPQHF. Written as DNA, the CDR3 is TGTGCCTGGAGTGCGACAGGGGGCGGTGTCCAGCCCCAGCATTTT.

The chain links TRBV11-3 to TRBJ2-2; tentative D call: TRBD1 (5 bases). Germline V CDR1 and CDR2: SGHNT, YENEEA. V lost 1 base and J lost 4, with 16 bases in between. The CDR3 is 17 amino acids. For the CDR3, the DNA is TGTGCCAGCAGCTTAGTAGGTTGGGGCAACACCACCGGGGAGCTGTTTTTT. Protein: CASSLVGWGNTTGELFF.

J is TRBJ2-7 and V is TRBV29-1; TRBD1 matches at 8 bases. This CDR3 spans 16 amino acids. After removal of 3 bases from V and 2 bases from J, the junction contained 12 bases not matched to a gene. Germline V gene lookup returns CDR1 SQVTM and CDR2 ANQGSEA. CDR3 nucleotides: TGCAGCGTTGACGGAATTCGACAGGGGAGCCCCTACGAGCAGTACTTC. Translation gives CSVDGIRQGSPYEQYF.

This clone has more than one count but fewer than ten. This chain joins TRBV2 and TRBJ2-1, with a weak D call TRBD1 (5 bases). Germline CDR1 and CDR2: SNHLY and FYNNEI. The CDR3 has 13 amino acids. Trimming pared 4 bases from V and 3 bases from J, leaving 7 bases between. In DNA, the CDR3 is TGTGCCAGCAGTGTGACAGACTACAATGAGCAGTTCTTC. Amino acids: CASSVTDYNEQFF.

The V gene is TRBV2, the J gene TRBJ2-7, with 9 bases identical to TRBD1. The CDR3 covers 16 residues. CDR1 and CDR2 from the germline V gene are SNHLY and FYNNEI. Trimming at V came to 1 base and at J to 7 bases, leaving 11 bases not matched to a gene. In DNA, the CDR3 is TGTGCCAGCAGTGAAGGCCCCGGGACAGGGCTAATTGAGCAGTACTTC. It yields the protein CASSEGPGTGLIEQYF.

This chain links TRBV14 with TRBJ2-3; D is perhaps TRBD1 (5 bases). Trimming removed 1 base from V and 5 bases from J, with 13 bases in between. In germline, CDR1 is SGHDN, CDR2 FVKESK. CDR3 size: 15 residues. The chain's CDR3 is CASSQGSWGRDTQYF. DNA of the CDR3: TGTGCCAGCAGCCAAGGGTCCTGGGGCCGAGATACGCAGTATTTT.

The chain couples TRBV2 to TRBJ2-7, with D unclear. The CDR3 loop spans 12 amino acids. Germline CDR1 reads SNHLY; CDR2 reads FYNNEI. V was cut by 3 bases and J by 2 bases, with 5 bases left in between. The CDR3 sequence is CASSDRTYEQYF. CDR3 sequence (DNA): TGTGCCAGCAGTGACAGGACCTACGAGCAGTACTTC.